The 2 T cell receptor beta chains presented below share a single source sample, sequenced in a study of T cell responses to AZD1222 COVID-19 vaccine (dated by TCRdb to about 2021). Per the publication, the time point label means: baseline before first vaccination. Libraries were made using the immunoSEQ multiplex PCR assay. Here the immuneACCESS table is served through TCRdb, limited to in-frame sequences with V and J called. Missing clones are a known gap in these copies; in checked studies unresolved V genes cover under half, and the rest lacks a known reason. In this sample the table shows around 78,000 clones, roughly 84% of which occur a single time. The ten top clones hold more than 20% of the sample. The specimen comprised peripheral blood, sampled on day 0 of AZD1222 vaccination. The receptor source for this set is an adult in good health.

The rearrangement joins TRBV2 to TRBJ2-1; 7 bases are a match to TRBD2. CDR1 is SNHLY and CDR2 is FYNNEI in the germline V gene. Germline trimming cut 2 bases from V and 12 bases from J; bases unmatched to any gene: 4. This CDR3 has 12 amino acids. CDR3 in amino acids: CASSERGEGQFF. The CDR3 DNA follows: TGTGCCAGCAGTGAAAGAGGGGAGGGGCAGTTCTTC.

This chain connects TRBV2 to TRBJ2-7, with TRBD1 matching over 7 bases. Losses at the gene ends were 7 bases for V and 4 bases for J; bases not matched to a gene: 4. This CDR3 is built from 12 residues. Germline CDR1 is SNHLY and CDR2 is FYNNEI. CDR3 sequence (DNA): TGTGCCAGCATTATACAGGGGTACGAGCAGTACTTC. Its protein is CASIIQGYEQYF.